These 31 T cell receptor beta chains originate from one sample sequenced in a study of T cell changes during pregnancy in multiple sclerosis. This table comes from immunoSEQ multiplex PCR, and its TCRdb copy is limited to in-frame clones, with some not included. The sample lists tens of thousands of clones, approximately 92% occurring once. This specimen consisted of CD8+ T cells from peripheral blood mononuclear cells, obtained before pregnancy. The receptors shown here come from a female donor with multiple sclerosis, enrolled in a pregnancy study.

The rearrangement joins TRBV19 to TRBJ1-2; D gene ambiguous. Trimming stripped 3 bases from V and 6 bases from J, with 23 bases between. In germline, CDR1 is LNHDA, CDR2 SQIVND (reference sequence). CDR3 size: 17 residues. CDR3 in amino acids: CASSMTLKYQVTDGYTF. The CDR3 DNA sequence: TGTGCCAGTAGTATGACCCTTAAGTACCAGGTGACGGATGGCTACACCTTC.

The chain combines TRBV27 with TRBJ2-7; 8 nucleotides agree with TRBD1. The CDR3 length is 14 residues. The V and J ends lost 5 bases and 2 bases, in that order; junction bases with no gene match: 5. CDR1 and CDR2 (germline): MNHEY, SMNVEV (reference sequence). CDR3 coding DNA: TGTGCCAGCAGTACCACAGGGGGGCCCTACGAGCAGTACTTC. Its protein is CASSTTGGPYEQYF.

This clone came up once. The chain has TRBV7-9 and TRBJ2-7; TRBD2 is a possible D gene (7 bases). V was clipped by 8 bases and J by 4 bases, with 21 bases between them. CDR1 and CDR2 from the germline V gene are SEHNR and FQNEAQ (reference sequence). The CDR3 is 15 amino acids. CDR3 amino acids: CASAPTGGAVYEQYF. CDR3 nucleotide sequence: TGTGCCAGCGCCCCAACGGGGGGCGCGGTATACGAGCAGTACTTC.

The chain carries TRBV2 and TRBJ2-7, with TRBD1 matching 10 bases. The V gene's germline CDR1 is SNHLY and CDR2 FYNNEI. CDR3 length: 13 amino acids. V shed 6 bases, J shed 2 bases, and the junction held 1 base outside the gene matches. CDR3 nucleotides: TGTGCCAGCAGGGGACAGGGGCCCTACGAGCAGTACTTC. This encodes CASRGQGPYEQYF.

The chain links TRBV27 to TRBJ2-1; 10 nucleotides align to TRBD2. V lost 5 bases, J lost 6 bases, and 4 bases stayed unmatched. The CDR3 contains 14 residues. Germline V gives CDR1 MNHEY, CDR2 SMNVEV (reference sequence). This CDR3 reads CASSLLAGVNEQFF. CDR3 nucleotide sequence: TGTGCCAGCAGTCTCCTAGCGGGGGTCAATGAGCAGTTCTTC.

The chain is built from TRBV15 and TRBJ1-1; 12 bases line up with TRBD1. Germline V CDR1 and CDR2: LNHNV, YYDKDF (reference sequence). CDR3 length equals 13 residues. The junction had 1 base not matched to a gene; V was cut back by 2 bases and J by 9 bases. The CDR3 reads CATSRRDRGQAFF. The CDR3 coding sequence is TGTGCCACCAGCAGACGGGACAGGGGGCAAGCTTTCTTT.

CDR3 region: CASSDLGGGNQPQHF. CDR3 in DNA: TGTGCCAGCAGTGACCTAGGGGGGGGCAATCAGCCCCAGCATTTT. This chain joins TRBV6-1 and TRBJ1-5, with D perhaps TRBD1 (6 bases). CDR1 and CDR2 from the germline V gene are MNHNS and SASEGT. CDR3 length equals 15 residues. V was trimmed by 3 bases and J by 2 bases, leaving 11 bases between them.

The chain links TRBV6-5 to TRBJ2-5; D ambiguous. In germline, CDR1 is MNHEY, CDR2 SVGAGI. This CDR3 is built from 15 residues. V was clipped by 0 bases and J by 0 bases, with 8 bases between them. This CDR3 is CASSYSGSHQETQYF. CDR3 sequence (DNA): TGTGCCAGCAGTTACTCTGGTAGCCACCAAGAGACCCAGTACTTC.

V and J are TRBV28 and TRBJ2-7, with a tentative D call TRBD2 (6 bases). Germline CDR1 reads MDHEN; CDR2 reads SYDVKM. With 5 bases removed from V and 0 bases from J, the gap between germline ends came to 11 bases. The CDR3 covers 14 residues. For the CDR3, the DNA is TGTGCCAGCAGTCCCCGGGGGAGCTCCTACGAGCAGTACTTC. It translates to CASSPRGSSYEQYF.

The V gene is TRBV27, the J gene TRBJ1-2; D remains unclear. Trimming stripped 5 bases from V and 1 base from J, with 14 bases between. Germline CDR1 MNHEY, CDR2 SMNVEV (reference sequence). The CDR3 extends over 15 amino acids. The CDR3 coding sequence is TGTGCCAGCAGTCCTGTGTACCGGGGTAACTATGGCTACACCTTC. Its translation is CASSPVYRGNYGYTF.

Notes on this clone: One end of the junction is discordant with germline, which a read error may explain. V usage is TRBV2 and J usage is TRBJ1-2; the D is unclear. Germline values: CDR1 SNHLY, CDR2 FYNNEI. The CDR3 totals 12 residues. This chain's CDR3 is CASSEELFGYTF. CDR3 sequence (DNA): TGTGCCAGCAGCGAAGAGCTCTTTGGCTACACCTTC.

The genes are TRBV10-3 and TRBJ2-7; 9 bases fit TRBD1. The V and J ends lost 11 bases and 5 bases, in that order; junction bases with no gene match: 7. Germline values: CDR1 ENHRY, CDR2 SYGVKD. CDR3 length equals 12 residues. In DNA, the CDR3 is TGTGCCCTTCGGACAGGGGCCAACGAGCAGTACTTC. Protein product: CALRTGANEQYF.

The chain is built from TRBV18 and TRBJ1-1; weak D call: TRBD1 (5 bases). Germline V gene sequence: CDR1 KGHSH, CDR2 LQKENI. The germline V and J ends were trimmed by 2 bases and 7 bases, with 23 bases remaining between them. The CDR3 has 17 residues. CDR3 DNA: TGTGCCAGCTCACCAACCCGATTCGACGGGGGTTCGGGTGAAGCTTTCTTT. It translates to CASSPTRFDGGSGEAFF.

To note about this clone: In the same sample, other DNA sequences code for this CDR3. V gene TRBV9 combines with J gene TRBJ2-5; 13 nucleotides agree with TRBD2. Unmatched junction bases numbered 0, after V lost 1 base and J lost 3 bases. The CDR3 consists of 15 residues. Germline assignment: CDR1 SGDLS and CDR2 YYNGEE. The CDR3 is CASSVTSGGEETQYF. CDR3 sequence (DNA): TGTGCCAGCAGCGTAACTAGCGGGGGGGAAGAGACCCAGTACTTC.

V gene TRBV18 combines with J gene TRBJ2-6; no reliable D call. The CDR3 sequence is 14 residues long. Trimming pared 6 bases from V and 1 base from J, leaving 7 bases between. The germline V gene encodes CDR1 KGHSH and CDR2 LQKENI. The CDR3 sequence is CASSPLSGANVLTF. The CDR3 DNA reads TGTGCCAGCTCTCCCCTTTCTGGGGCCAACGTCCTGACTTTC.

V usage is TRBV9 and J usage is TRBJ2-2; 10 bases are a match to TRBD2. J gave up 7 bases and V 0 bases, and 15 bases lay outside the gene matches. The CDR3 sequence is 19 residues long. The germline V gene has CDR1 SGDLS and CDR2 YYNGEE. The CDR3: CASSVASLSGGPAGGELFF. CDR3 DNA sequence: TGTGCCAGCAGCGTAGCCTCCCTTAGCGGGGGGCCAGCAGGCGGGGAGCTGTTTTTT.

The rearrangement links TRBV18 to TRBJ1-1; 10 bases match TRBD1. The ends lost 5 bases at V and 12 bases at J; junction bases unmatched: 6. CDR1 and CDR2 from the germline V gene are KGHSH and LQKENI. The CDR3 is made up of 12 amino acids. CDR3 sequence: CASSDGTGDTFF. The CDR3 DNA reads TGTGCCAGCTCAGACGGGACAGGGGATACTTTCTTT.

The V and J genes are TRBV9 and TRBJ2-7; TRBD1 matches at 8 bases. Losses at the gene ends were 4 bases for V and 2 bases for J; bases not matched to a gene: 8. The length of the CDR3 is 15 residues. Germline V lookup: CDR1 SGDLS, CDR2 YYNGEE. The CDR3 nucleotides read TGTGCCAGCAGCCATGGGACAGGTCGGACCTACGAGCAGTACTTC. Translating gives CASSHGTGRTYEQYF.

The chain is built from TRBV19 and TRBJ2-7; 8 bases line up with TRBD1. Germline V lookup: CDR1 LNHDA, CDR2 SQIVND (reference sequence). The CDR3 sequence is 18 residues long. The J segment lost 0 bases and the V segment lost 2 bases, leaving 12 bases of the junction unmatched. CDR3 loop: CASSITGGTGLTSYEQYF. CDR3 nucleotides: TGTGCCAGTAGTATAACAGGGGGGACCGGACTCACCTCCTACGAGCAGTACTTC.

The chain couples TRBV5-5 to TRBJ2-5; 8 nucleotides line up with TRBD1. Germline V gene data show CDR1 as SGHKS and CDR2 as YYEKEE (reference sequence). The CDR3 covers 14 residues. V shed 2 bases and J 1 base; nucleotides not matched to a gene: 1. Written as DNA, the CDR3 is TGTGCCAGCAGCTTTGGACAGGGCCAAGAGACCCAGTACTTC. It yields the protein CASSFGQGQETQYF.

This CDR3 reads CASSSAGPNTEAFF. The CDR3 region has the DNA TGTGCCAGCAGTTCGGCGGGCCCGAACACTGAAGCTTTCTTT. The chain links TRBV6-5 to TRBJ1-1; D ambiguous. The germline CDR1 and CDR2 sequences are MNHEY and SVGAGI. The CDR3 totals 14 residues. V lost 4 bases and J lost 1, with 10 bases in between.

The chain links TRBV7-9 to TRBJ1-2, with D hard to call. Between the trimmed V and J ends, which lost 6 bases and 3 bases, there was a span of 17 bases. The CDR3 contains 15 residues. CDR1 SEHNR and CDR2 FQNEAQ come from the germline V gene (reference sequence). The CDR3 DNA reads TGTGCCAGCAGACCGCTAGGGAGTAAAGACTATGGCTACACCTTC. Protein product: CASRPLGSKDYGYTF. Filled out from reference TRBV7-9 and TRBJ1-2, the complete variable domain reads DTGVSQNPRHKITKRGQNVTFRCDPISEHNRLYWYRQTLGQGPEFLTYFQNEAQLEKSRLLSDRFSAERPKGSFSTLEIQRTEQGDSAMYLCASRPLGSKDYGYTFGSGTRLTVV.

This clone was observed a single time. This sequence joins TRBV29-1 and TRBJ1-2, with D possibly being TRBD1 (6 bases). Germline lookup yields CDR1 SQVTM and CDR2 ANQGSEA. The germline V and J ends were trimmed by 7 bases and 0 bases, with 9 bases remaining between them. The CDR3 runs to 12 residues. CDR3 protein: CSADSSNYGYTF. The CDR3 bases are TGCAGCGCGGACAGTTCTAACTATGGCTACACCTTC.

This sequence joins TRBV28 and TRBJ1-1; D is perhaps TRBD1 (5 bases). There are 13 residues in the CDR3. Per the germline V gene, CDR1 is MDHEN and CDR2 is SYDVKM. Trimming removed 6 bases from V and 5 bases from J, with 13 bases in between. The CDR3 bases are TGTGCCAGCAGCCCCTCGGGGGGAACTGAAGCTTTCTTT. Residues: CASSPSGGTEAFF.

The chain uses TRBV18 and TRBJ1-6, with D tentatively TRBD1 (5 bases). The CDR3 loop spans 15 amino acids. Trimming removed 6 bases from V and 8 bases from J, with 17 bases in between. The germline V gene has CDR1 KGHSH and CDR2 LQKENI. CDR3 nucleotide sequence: TGTGCCAGCTCCCCCGGGACTGTGGGGGATTCACCCCTCCACTTT. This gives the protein CASSPGTVGDSPLHF.

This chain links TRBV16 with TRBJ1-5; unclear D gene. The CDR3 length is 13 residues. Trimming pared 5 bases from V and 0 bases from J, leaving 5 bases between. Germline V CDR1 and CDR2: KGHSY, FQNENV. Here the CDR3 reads CASSAYSNQPQHF. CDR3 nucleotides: TGTGCCAGCAGCGCCTATAGCAATCAGCCCCAGCATTTT.

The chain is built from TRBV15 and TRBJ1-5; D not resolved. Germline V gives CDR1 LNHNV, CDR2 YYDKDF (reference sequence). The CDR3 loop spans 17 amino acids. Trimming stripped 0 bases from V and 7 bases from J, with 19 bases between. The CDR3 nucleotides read TGTGCCACCAGCAGAGATTTGGTCCGGAGGGTGGGACAGCCCCAGCATTTT. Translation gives CATSRDLVRRVGQPQHF. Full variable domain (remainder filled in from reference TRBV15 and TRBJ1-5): DAMVIQNPRYQVTQFGKPVTLSCSQTLNHNVMYWYQQKSSQAPKLLFHYYDKDFNNEADTPDNFQSRRPNTSFCFLDIRSPGLGDTAMYLCATSRDLVRRVGQPQHFGDGTRLSIL.

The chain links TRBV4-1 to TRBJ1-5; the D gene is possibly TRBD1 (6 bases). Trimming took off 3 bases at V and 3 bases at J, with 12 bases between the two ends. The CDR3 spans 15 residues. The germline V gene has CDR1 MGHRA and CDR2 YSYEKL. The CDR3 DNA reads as TGCGCCAGCAGCCACCCGGGGGGCCTCAATCAGCCCCAGCATTTT. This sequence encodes CASSHPGGLNQPQHF.

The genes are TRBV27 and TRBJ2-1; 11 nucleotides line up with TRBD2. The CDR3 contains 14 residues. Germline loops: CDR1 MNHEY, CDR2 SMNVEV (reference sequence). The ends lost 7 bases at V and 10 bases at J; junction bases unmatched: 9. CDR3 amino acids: CASTSWTSGREQFF. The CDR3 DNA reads TGTGCCAGCACCTCCTGGACTAGCGGGCGAGAGCAGTTCTTC.

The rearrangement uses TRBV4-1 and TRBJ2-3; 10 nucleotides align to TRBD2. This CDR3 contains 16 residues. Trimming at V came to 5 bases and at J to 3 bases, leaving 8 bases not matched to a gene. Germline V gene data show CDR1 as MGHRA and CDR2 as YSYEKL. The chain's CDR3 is CASSEGLAVRTDTQYF. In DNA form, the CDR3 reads TGCGCCAGCAGCGAAGGACTAGCGGTTAGGACAGATACGCAGTATTTT.

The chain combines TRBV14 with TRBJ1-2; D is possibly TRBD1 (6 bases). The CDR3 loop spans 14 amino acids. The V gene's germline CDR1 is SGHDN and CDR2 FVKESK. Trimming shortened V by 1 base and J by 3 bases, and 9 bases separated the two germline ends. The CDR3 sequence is CASSQVGGYYGYTF. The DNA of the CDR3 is TGTGCCAGCAGCCAAGTAGGGGGTTACTATGGCTACACCTTC.